Shown below are 21 T cell receptor beta chains from a single sample sequenced in a study of OX40 agonist ivuxolimab in advanced cancers. The protocol was immunoSEQ multiplex PCR, while the TCRdb copy is restricted to in-frame clones and leaves out a portion. There are roughly 42,000 clones in the sample; approximately 84% occur only once, and 15% lies in the top ten. The sequenced sample was CD4+ or CD8+ T cells sorted from blood, obtained in a trial of the OX40 agonist ivuxolimab. These receptors were collected from an adult with an advanced solid tumor such as melanoma, head and neck, liver or kidney cancer.

A few counts support this clone. The rearrangement uses TRBV6-1 and TRBJ2-6; no firm D call. The CDR3 totals 15 residues. Trimming cost V 1 base and J 2 bases, with 6 bases left between them. CDR1 MNHNS and CDR2 SASEGT come from the germline V gene. CDR3 bases: TGTGCCAGCAGTGAAGATGGAGCTGGGGCCAACGTCCTGACTTTC. Its protein is CASSEDGAGANVLTF.

The chain couples TRBV6-5 to TRBJ2-7; no firm D call. The ends were cut back, 0 bases at V and 5 bases at J, with 8 bases in the middle. Germline CDR1 reads MNHEY; CDR2 reads SVGAGI. The CDR3 extends over 13 amino acids. The CDR3 coding sequence is TGTGCCAGCAGTTACTCGGAGATTGACGAGCAGTACGTC. It specifies CASSYSEIDEQYV.

J is TRBJ1-1 and V is TRBV7-6; maybe TRBD1 (5 bases). The CDR3 length is 15 residues. V lost 6 bases and J 0 bases, leaving 14 bases between the germline ends. Germline V CDR1 and CDR2: SGHVS, FNYEAQ. The CDR3, as DNA: TGTGCCAGCAGGGTGGGGGAGGACCTGAACACTGAAGCTTTCTTT. This sequence encodes CASRVGEDLNTEAFF.

The V and J genes are TRBV28 and TRBJ1-2; 10 bases are shared with TRBD1. V was pared by 6 bases and J by 6 bases, with 13 bases of the junction left unmatched. CDR1 is MDHEN, CDR2 SYDVKM, per germline. The CDR3 runs to 16 residues. CDR3 nucleotide sequence: TGTGCCAGCAGCCCTAGACCGGGACAGGGGAATGATGGCTACACCTTC. It translates to CASSPRPGQGNDGYTF.

The CDR3 reads CASSDRVPNTEAFF. CDR3 nucleotides: TGTGCCAGCAGTGACCGAGTTCCGAACACTGAAGCTTTCTTT. This chain connects TRBV6-5 to TRBJ1-1, with D unclear. V was pared by 5 bases and J by 1 base, with 11 bases between. The CDR3 extends over 14 amino acids. Germline values: CDR1 MNHEY, CDR2 SVGAGI.

The rearrangement links TRBV28 to TRBJ2-5; D is unresolved. V was clipped by 8 bases and J by 3 bases, with 13 bases between them. CDR3 size: 13 residues. Germline-derived CDR1 and CDR2 are MDHEN and SYDVKM. CDR3 amino acids: CASEFSWEETQYF. The CDR3 DNA is TGTGCCAGCGAATTTTCGTGGGAAGAGACCCAGTACTTC.

This clone was counted between two and nine times. The CDR3 nucleotides are TGTGCCAGCAGCTTCTGGGGCGGAAACTACGAGCAGTACTTC. This encodes CASSFWGGNYEQYF. The chain recombines TRBV5-4 with TRBJ2-7; maybe TRBD1 (5 bases). With 2 bases removed from V and 3 bases from J, the gap between germline ends came to 12 bases. Per germline, CDR1 SGHNT and CDR2 YYREEE (reference sequence). This CDR3 is 14 amino acids long.

The gene calls are TRBV6-5 and TRBJ2-7, with a tentative D call TRBD1 (6 bases). Between the trimmed V and J ends, which lost 10 bases and 6 bases, there was a span of 13 bases. Germline values: CDR1 MNHEY, CDR2 SVGAGI. The CDR3 spans 11 residues. CDR3 nucleotides: TGTGCCACTGCGACAGGTGGCGAGCAGTACTTC. Translating it yields CATATGGEQYF.

V is TRBV11-2 and J is TRBJ1-5, with D unclear. This CDR3 contains 17 residues. The germline V and J ends were trimmed by 3 bases and 1 base, with 16 bases remaining between them. In germline, CDR1 is SGHAT, CDR2 FQNNGV. The chain's CDR3 is CASSFLTAGKSNQPQHF. The CDR3 region has the DNA TGTGCCAGCAGCTTCCTCACGGCGGGGAAGAGCAATCAGCCCCAGCATTTT.

The chain couples TRBV7-8 to TRBJ1-5, with TRBD1 as a possible D gene (6 bases). CDR1 and CDR2 (germline): SGHVS, FQNEAQ. CDR3 size: 15 residues. V was cut by 1 base and J by 7 bases, with 14 bases left in between. In DNA, the CDR3 is TGTGCCAGCAGCTTAGATGTTGGGGGGCGGCAGCCCCAGCATTTT. Protein: CASSLDVGGRQPQHF.

The V and J genes are TRBV6-1 and TRBJ2-7; 10 positions match TRBD1. This CDR3 is 15 amino acids long. The germline gives CDR1 MNHNS, CDR2 SASEGT. Trimming removed 2 bases from V and 2 bases from J; junction bases left unmatched: 3. The CDR3 here is CASSEWDRGAYEQYF. CDR3 DNA sequence: TGTGCCAGCAGTGAATGGGACAGGGGCGCCTACGAGCAGTACTTC.

The V gene is TRBV4-1, the J gene TRBJ2-2; D unclear. The CDR3 is made up of 14 amino acids. The ends were cut back, 4 bases at V and 7 bases at J, with 13 bases in the middle. The germline gives CDR1 MGHRA, CDR2 YSYEKL. CDR3 in DNA: TGCGCCAGCAGCCCACATGAGGCCCTCGGGGAGCTGTTTTTT. Translating it yields CASSPHEALGELFF.

The chain combines TRBV9 with TRBJ2-1; D possibly corresponds to TRBD2 (6 bases). Germline loops: CDR1 SGDLS, CDR2 YYNGEE. The CDR3 is made up of 13 amino acids. The germline V and J ends were trimmed by 4 bases and 8 bases, with 13 bases remaining between them. Written as DNA, the CDR3 is TGTGCCAGCAGCCCTCGGCGGGGCCATGAGCAGTTCTTC. It is translated as CASSPRRGHEQFF.

The chain combines TRBV18 with TRBJ2-3, with 9 bases fitting TRBD2. Germline loops: CDR1 KGHSH, CDR2 LQKENI. This CDR3 contains 16 residues. With 6 bases clipped from V and 10 bases from J, the junction kept 17 bases outside the gene matches. CDR3 residues: CASSSAGSSGSWPQYF. As DNA, the CDR3 is TGTGCCAGCTCCTCCGCCGGAAGTAGCGGGAGCTGGCCGCAGTATTTT.

The chain employs TRBV2 and TRBJ2-3, with 11 bases that match TRBD2. The germline V gene encodes CDR1 SNHLY and CDR2 FYNNEI. Losses at the gene ends were 5 bases for V and 2 bases for J; bases not matched to a gene: 6. The CDR3 runs 16 residues. CDR3 nucleotides: TGTGCCAGCAGTCCTGGTAGCGGGGGGGACACAGATACGCAGTATTTT. Its protein product is CASSPGSGGDTDTQYF.

This sequence joins TRBV4-1 and TRBJ2-5; perhaps TRBD2 as D (7 bases). There are 16 residues in the CDR3. CDR1 and CDR2 (germline): MGHRA, YSYEKL. Between the trimmed V and J ends, which lost 1 base and 4 bases, there was a span of 16 bases. Here the CDR3 reads CASSQGGGLQGETQYF. The CDR3 bases are TGCGCCAGCAGCCAAGGGGGGGGGCTTCAGGGAGAGACCCAGTACTTC.

The rearrangement joins TRBV2 to TRBJ1-2, with a weak D call TRBD1 (6 bases). V lost 6 bases, J lost 4 bases, and 18 bases lay in between. Germline V gene data show CDR1 as SNHLY and CDR2 as FYNNEI. The CDR3 is made up of 15 amino acids. CDR3 nucleotide sequence: TGTGCCAGCAGGGAGGACAGATTGGTTGCCTATGGCTACACCTTC. This gives the protein CASREDRLVAYGYTF.

V and J are TRBV28 and TRBJ2-7; 8 bases fit TRBD1. The trim removed 3 bases at V and 4 bases at J, leaving 2 bases unmatched. The CDR3 runs 13 residues. Per germline, CDR1 MDHEN and CDR2 SYDVKM. CDR3 sequence (DNA): TGTGCCAGCAGTTTGGGACAGGTGTACGAGCAGTACTTC. Amino acid sequence: CASSLGQVYEQYF.

This clone is medium-sized (0.01 to 0.1%) by share. V and J are TRBV5-4 and TRBJ1-2; perhaps TRBD1 as D (6 bases). V dropped 5 bases and J dropped 6 bases, with 14 bases sitting between them. This CDR3 comprises 13 residues. The germline gives CDR1 SGHNT, CDR2 YYREEE (reference sequence). The CDR3 nucleotides read TGTGCCAGCAGACAGGGTTACGATGATGGCTACACCTTC. Amino acid sequence: CASRQGYDDGYTF.

This clone was observed a single time. CDR3 nucleotides: TGCGCCAGCAGGGAAGGCGTCGGCTATGGCTACACCTTC. Amino acid sequence: CASREGVGYGYTF. The chain links TRBV5-1 to TRBJ1-2; D uncertain. Germline CDR1 is SGHRS and CDR2 is YFSETQ. CDR3 length equals 13 residues. V dropped 5 bases and J dropped 4 bases, with 12 bases sitting between them.

The chain combines TRBV5-1 with TRBJ1-2, with 9 positions matching TRBD1. Looked up from germline, CDR1 is SGHRS and CDR2 is YFSETQ. The J segment lost 8 bases and the V segment lost 4 bases, leaving 3 bases of the junction unmatched. The CDR3 totals 12 residues. Here the CDR3 reads CASSIQGAGYTF. CDR3 DNA sequence: TGCGCCAGCAGCATACAGGGGGCCGGCTACACCTTC. The variable domain in full, with the rest retrieved from reference TRBV5-1 and TRBJ1-2, is KAGVTQTPRYLIKTRGQQVTLSCSPISGHRSVSWYQQTPGQGLQFLFEYFSETQRNKGNFPGRFSGRQFSNSRSEMNVSTLELGDSALYLCASSIQGAGYTFGSGTRLTVV.